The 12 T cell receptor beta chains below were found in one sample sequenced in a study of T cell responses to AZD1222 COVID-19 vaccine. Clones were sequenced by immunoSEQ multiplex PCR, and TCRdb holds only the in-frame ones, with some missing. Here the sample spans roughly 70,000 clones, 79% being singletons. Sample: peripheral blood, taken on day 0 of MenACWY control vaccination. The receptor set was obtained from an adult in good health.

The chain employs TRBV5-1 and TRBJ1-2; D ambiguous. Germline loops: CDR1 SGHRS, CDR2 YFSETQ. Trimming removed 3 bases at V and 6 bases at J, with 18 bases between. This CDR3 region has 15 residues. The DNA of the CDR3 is TGCGCCAGCAGCTACGCAATCGGGCTATCTCATGGCTACACCTTC. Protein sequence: CASSYAIGLSHGYTF.

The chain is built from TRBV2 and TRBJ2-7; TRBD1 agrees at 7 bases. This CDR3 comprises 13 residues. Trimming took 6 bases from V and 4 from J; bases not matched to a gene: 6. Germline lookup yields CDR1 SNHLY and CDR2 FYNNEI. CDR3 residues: CASSPETGYEQYF. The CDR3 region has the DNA TGTGCCAGCAGCCCAGAGACAGGGTACGAGCAGTACTTC.

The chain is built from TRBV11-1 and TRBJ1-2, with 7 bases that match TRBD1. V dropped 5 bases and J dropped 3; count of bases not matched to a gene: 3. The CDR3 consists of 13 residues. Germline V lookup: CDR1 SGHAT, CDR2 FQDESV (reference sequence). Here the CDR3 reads CASSLTGDYGYTF. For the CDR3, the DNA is TGTGCCAGCAGCCTAACAGGGGACTATGGCTACACCTTC. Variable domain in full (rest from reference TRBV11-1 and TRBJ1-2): EAEVAQSPRYKITEKSQAVAFWCDPISGHATLYWYRQILGQGPELLVQFQDESVVDDSQLPKDRFSAERLKGVDSTLKIQPAELGDSAMYLCASSLTGDYGYTFGSGTRLTVV.

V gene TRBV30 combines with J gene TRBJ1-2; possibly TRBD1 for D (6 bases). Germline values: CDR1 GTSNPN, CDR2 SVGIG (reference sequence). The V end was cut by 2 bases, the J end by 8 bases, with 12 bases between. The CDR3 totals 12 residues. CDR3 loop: CAWSTGTEGYTF. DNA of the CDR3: TGTGCCTGGAGTACAGGGACGGAAGGCTACACCTTC. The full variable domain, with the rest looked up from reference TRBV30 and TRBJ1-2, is SQTIHQWPATLVQPVGSPLSLECTVEGTSNPNLYWYRQAAGRGLQLLFYSVGIGQISSEVPQNLSASRPQDRQFILSSKKLLLSDSGFYLCAWSTGTEGYTFGSGTRLTVV.

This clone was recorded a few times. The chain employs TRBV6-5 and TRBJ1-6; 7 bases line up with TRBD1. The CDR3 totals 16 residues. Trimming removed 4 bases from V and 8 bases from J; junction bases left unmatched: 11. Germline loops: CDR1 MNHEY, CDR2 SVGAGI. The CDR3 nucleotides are TGTGCCAGCAGTTCTTCTCGAGGGGGCCGGGATTCACCCCTCCACTTT. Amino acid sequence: CASSSSRGGRDSPLHF.

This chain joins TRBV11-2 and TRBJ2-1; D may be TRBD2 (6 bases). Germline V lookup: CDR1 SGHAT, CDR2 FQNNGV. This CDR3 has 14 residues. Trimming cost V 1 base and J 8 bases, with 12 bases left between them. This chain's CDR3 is CASSLGVGTHEQFF. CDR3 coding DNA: TGTGCCAGCAGCTTAGGGGTAGGGACTCATGAGCAGTTCTTC.

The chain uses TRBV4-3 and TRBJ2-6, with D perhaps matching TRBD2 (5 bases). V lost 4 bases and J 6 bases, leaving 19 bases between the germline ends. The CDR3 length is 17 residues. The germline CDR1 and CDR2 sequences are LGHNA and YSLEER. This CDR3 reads CASSPSAAGSLANVLTF. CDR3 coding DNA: TGCGCCAGCAGCCCCTCAGCGGCCGGGTCCCTGGCCAACGTCCTGACTTTC.

The DNA of the CDR3 is TGTGCCAGCAGTACAGCGGGAGCGGGAGAGCAGTTCTTC. It specifies CASSTAGAGEQFF. V and J are TRBV6-6 and TRBJ2-1; 8 positions match TRBD2. V lost 5 bases, J lost 10 bases, and 7 bases stayed unmatched. This CDR3 is built from 13 residues. Germline CDR1 is MNHNY and CDR2 is SVGAGI (reference sequence).

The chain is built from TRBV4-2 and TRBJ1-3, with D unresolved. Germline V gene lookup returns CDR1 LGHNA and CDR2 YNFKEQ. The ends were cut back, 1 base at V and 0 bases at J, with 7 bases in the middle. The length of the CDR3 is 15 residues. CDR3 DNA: TGTGCCAGCAGCCAAGCCCAGAGCTCTGGAAACACCATATATTTT. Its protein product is CASSQAQSSGNTIYF.

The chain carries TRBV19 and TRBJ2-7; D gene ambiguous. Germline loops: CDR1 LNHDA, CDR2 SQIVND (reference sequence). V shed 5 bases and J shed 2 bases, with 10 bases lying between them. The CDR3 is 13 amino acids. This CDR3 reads CASSEYQAYEQYF. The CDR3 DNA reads TGTGCCAGTAGTGAATATCAGGCCTACGAGCAGTACTTC.

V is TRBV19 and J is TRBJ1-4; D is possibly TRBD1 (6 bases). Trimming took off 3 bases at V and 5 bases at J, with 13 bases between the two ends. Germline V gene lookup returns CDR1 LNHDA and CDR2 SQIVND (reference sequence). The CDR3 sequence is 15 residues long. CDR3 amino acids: CASSMPPGHNEKLFF. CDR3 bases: TGTGCCAGTAGTATGCCCCCGGGACACAATGAAAAACTGTTTTTT.

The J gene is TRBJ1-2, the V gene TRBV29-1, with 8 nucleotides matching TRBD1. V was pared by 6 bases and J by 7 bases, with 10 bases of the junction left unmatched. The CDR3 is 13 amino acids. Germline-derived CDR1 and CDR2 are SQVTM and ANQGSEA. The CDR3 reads CSVVKSGGGGYTF. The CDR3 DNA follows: TGCAGCGTAGTTAAATCAGGGGGCGGTGGCTACACCTTC.